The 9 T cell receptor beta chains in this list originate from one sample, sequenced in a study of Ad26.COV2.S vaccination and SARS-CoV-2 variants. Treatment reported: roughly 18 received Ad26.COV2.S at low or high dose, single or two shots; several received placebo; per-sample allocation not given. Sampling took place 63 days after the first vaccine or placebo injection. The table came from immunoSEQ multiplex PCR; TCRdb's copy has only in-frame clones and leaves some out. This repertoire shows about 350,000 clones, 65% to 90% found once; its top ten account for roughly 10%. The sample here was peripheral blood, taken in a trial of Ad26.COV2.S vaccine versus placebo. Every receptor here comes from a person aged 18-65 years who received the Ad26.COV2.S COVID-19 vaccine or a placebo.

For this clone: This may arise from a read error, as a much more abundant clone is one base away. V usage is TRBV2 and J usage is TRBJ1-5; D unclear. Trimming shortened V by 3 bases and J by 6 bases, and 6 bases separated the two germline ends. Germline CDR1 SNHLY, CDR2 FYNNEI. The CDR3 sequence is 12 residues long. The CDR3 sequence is CASSEGFQPQHF. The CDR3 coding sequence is TGTGCCAGCAGTGAGGGATTTCAGCCCCAGCATTTT.

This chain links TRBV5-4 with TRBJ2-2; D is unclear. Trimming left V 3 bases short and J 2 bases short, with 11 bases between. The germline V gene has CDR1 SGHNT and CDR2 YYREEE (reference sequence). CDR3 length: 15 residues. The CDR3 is CASSSPTDNTGELFF. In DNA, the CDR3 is TGTGCCAGCAGCTCACCGACCGATAACACCGGGGAGCTGTTTTTT.

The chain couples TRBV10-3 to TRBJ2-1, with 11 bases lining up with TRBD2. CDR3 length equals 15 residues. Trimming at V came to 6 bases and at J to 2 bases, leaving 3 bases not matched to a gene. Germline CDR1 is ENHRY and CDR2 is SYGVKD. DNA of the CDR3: TGTGCCATCAGGATAGCGGGAGGGACCTACAATGAGCAGTTCTTC. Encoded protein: CAIRIAGGTYNEQFF.

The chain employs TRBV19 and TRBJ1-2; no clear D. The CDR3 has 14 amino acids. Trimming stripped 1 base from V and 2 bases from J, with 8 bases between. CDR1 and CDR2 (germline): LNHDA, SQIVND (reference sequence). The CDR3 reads CASSIGHGNYGYTF. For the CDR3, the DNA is TGTGCCAGTAGTATAGGCCACGGAAACTATGGCTACACCTTC.

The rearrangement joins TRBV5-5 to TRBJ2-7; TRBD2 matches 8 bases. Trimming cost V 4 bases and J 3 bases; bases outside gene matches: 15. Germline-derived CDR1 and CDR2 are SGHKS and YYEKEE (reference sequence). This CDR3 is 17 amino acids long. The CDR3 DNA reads TGTGCCAGCAGCCGGTTGAAGAGTCCGGGGGGGTACTACGAGCAGTACTTC. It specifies CASSRLKSPGGYYEQYF.

The CDR3 DNA is TGTGCCAGCAGTTTCAGGACAGGGGGTAGCCCTGAAGCTTTCTTT. This codes for CASSFRTGGSPEAFF. This chain connects TRBV7-2 to TRBJ1-1, with 10 bases matching TRBD1. The ends lost 6 bases at V and 6 bases at J; junction bases unmatched: 10. Germline assignment: CDR1 SGHTA and CDR2 FQGNSA. The CDR3 runs 15 residues.

The CDR3 region has the DNA TGTGCCAGCAGCCAGGCAGGGCTCACCTATGGCTACACCTTC. Its protein product is CASSQAGLTYGYTF. The chain combines TRBV3-1 (or the pseudogene TRBV3-2) with TRBJ1-2; a possible D gene is TRBD1 (5 bases). The CDR3 runs 14 residues. The germline V and J ends were trimmed by 3 bases and 4 bases, with 12 bases remaining between them. From germline, CDR1 is LGHDT and CDR2 YNNKEL (reference sequence).

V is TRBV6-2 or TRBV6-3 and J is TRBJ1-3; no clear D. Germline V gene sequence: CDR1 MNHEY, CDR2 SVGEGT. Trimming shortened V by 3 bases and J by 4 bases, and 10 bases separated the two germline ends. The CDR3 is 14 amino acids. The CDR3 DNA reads TGTGCCAGCAGTTATAGGGAACGCGGAAACACCATATATTTT. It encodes CASSYRERGNTIYF.

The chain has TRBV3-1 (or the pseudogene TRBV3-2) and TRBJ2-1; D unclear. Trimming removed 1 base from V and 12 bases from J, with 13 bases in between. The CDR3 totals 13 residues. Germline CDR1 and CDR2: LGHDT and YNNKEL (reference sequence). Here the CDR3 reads CASSQVPRVGQFF. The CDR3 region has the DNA TGTGCCAGCAGCCAAGTCCCCCGTGTGGGGCAGTTCTTC.